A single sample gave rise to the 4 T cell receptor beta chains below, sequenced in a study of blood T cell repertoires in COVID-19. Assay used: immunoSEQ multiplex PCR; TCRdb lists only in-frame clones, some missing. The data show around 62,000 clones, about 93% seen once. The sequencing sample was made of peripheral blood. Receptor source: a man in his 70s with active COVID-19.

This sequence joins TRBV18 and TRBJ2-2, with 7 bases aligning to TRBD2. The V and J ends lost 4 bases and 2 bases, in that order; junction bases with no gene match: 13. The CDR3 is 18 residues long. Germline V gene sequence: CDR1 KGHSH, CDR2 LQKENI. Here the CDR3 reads CASSQTSGTASNTGELFF. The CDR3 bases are TGTGCCAGCTCACAAACCAGCGGGACGGCCTCCAACACCGGGGAGCTGTTTTTT.

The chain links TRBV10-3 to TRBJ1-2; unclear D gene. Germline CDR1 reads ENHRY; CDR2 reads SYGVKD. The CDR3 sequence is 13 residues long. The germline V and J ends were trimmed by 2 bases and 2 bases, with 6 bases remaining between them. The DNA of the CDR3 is TGTGCCATCAGTGAGATCGGGAACTATGGCTACACCTTC. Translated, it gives CAISEIGNYGYTF.

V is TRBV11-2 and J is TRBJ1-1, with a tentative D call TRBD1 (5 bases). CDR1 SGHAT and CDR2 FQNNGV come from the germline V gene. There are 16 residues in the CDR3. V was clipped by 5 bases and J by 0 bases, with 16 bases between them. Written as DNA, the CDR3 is TGTGCCAGCAGCCTAAGTGGAGGGGTCATGAACACTGAAGCTTTCTTT. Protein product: CASSLSGGVMNTEAFF.

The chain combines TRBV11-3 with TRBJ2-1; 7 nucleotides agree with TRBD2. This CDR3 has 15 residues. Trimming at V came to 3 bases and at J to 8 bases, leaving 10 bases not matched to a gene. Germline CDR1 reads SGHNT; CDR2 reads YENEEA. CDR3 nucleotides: TGTGCCAGCAGCTTGGGGCCCCGTGGGGGGGATGAGCAGTTCTTC. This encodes CASSLGPRGGDEQFF.